This is a list of T cell receptor beta chains from one sample in a study of blood T cell repertoires in COVID-19. Profiled with immunoSEQ multiplex PCR; TCRdb holds only in-frame clones, not every one. The table has tens of thousands of clones, around 90% seen once; the top ten hold over 35%. Sequencing was performed on peripheral blood. These receptors were collected from a human donor in a cohort sampled during active COVID-19. Both conserved end residues are part of each CDR3. The D gene is left open where the match is weak. Not every row has a clone size; where given, it reads once, few, many or a size class.

V,size,J,D,length,CDR3,DNA
TRBV6-1,.,TRBJ2-7,TRBD2,15,CASSEGLAGFYEQYF,TGTGCCAGCAGTGAAGGACTAGCGGGATTCTACGAGCAGTACTTC
TRBV2,once,TRBJ2-2,.,13,CASNGGGLGELFF,TGTGCCAGCAATGGCGGCGGTCTAGGGGAGCTGTTTTTT
TRBV12-2,.,TRBJ2-3,.,15,CASRLADFIQRLQYF,TGTGCAAGTCGCTTAGCTGACTTCATACAACGTCTGCAGTATTTT
TRBV7-9,.,TRBJ1-3,.,15,CASSLGQGFMDTIYF,TGTGCCAGCAGCTTAGGCCAGGGGTTTATGGACACCATATATTTT
TRBV7-8,.,TRBJ2-7,TRBD2,15,CASSLPLRGEREQYF,TGTGCCAGCAGCCTCCCTCTGCGGGGGGAAAGGGAGCAGTACTTC
TRBV5-4,.,TRBJ1-2,.,14,CASSVGQTNYGYTF,TGTGCCAGCAGCGTCGGACAGACTAACTATGGCTACACCTTC
TRBV19,few,TRBJ2-3,TRBD2,16,CASSTLLAGFTDTQYF,TGTGCCAGTAGTACCCTACTAGCGGGTTTCACAGATACGCAGTATTTT
TRBV9,once,TRBJ2-5,TRBD1,18,CASSRDRGWLMYQETQYF,TGTGCCAGCAGCAGGGACAGGGGTTGGCTAATGTACCAAGAGACCCAGTACTTC
TRBV7-8,.,TRBJ1-6,TRBD1,14,CASCATGENSPLHF,TGTGCCAGCTGCGCGACAGGGGAGAATTCACCCCTCCACTTT
TRBV2,.,TRBJ2-7,TRBD2,16,CASSRTSGDSPYEQYF,TGTGCCAGCAGTCGGACTAGCGGGGACTCTCCCTACGAGCAGTACTTC
TRBV12-5,.,TRBJ1-1,.,13,CASGFRYMAEAFF,TGTGCTAGTGGTTTCAGGTATATGGCTGAAGCTTTCTTT
TRBV5-4,.,TRBJ2-5,.,13,CASSKDPGLRQDF,TGTGCCAGCAGCAAAGATCCGGGACTCCGACAAGACTTC
TRBV5-1,.,TRBJ2-3,TRBD1,16,CASSPQGGGSTDTQYF,TGCGCCAGCAGCCCTCAAGGGGGCGGGAGCACAGATACGCAGTATTTT
TRBV7-2,.,TRBJ1-5,.,15,CASSLGGRMDQPQHF,TGTGCCAGCAGCTTGGGGGGGAGGATGGACCAGCCCCAGCATTTT
TRBV2,few,TRBJ1-2,TRBD1,16,CASSFWGQSTNYGYTF,TGTGCCTCAAGCTTTTGGGGACAGTCTACTAACTATGGCTACACCTTC
TRBV7-2,.,TRBJ2-1,TRBD2,17,CASSLVGTSGLEDEQFF,TGTGCCAGCAGCTTAGTCGGGACTAGCGGCTTAGAGGATGAGCAGTTCTTC
TRBV5-6,.,TRBJ1-6,TRBD1,17,CASSLGTGEAYNSPLHF,TGTGCCAGCAGCCTAGGGACAGGGGAGGCCTATAATTCACCCCTCCACTTT
TRBV2,.,TRBJ2-7,TRBD2,15,CASSEAVAGFSEQYF,TGTGCCAGCAGTGAGGCGGTAGCGGGCTTTTCCGAGCAGTACTTC
TRBV28,.,TRBJ1-1,.,15,CASTTNGQGNTEAFF,TGTGCCAGCACCACAAACGGGCAGGGGAACACTGAAGCTTTCTTT
TRBV5-4,.,TRBJ2-7,TRBD1,15,CASSGQQGAMYEQYF,TGTGCCAGCAGCGGACAACAGGGGGCGATGTATGAGCAGTACTTC